A single sample is the source of the 4 T cell receptor beta chains below, sequenced in a study of blood T cell repertoires in COVID-19. Measured with immunoSEQ multiplex PCR; TCRdb has only the in-frame clones, and not every one. The data contain tens of thousands of clones, around 84% of them seen just once; the ten biggest clones take up roughly 20%. The specimen sequenced was peripheral blood. These receptors all stem from a woman older than 75 in a cohort sampled during active or convalescent COVID-19.

This chain joins TRBV3-1 (or the pseudogene TRBV3-2) and TRBJ1-6, with 7 positions matching TRBD1. This CDR3 contains 16 residues. Germline V gene data show CDR1 as LGHDT and CDR2 as YNNKEL (reference sequence). Trimming removed 4 bases from V and 7 bases from J; junction bases left unmatched: 10. CDR3 coding DNA: TGTGCCAGCAGCCCGGGACAGCCAAGCCTAAATTCACCCCTCCACTTT. It yields the protein CASSPGQPSLNSPLHF.

CDR3 nucleotide sequence: TGTGCCAGCAGTTACTCCAAGACGGGACAGGGTTTTGGCTACACCTTC. As protein: CASSYSKTGQGFGYTF. The chain uses TRBV6-5 and TRBJ1-2; 9 positions agree with TRBD1. Trimming cost V 0 bases and J 7 bases; bases outside gene matches: 9. The CDR3 contains 16 residues. Germline assignment: CDR1 MNHEY and CDR2 SVGAGI.

V is TRBV28 and J is TRBJ2-5; TRBD2 might be the D (5 bases). Trimming cost V 7 bases and J 7 bases, with 19 bases left between them. Germline CDR1 and CDR2: MDHEN and SYDVKM. This CDR3 region has 14 residues. Here the CDR3 DNA reads TGTGCCAGCAAGACCGGAGGTGTTGGGGTGACCCAGTACTTC. This encodes CASKTGGVGVTQYF.

This clone was picked up many times. V is TRBV6-1 and J is TRBJ1-2; a possible D gene is TRBD1 (6 bases). The CDR3 contains 16 residues. The V gene's germline CDR1 is MNHNS and CDR2 SASEGT. V was shortened by 2 bases and J by 9 bases, with 22 bases between the two germline ends. The CDR3, as DNA: TGTGCCAGCAGTGAATATCTATTGAGTGCGGGGGGCCGCTACACCTTC. Protein product: CASSEYLLSAGGRYTF.